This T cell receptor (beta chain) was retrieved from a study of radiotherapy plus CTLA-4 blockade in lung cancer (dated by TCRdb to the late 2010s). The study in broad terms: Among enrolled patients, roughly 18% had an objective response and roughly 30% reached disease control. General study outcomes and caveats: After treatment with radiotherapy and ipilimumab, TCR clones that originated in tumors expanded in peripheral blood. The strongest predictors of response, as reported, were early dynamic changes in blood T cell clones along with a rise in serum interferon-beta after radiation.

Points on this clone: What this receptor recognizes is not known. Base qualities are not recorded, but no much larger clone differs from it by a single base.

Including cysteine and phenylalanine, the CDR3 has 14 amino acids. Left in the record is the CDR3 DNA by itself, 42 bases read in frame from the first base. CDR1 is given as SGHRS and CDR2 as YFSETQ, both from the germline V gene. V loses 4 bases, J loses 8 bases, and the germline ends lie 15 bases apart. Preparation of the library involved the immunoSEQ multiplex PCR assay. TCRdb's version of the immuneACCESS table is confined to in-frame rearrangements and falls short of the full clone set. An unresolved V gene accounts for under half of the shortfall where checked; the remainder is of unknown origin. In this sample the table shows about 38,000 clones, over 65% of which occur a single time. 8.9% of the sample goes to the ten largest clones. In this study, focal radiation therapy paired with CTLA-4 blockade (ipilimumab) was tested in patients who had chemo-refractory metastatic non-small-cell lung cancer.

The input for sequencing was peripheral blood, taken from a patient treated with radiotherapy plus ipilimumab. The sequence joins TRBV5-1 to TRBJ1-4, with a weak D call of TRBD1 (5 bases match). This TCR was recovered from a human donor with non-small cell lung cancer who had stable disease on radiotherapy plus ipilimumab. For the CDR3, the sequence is CASSPGGSAEKLFF. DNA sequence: TGCGCCAGCAGCCCCGGGGGGTCGGCGGAAAAACTGTTTTTT.